These T cell receptor beta chains were read from a single sample in a study of cytomegalovirus exposure and HLA in healthy donors. Generated by immunoSEQ multiplex PCR, the TCRdb table keeps only in-frame clones and is missing some. The table records approximately 120,000 clones, over 70% of them present only once. Specimen: PBMCs. These TCRs come from a man between 18 and 29 years old in good health and CMV-seropositive. Each CDR3 is given with its conserved first and last residue. Each record gives: V gene, D gene, J gene, clone size, CDR3 protein, CDR3 DNA. The D gene is left open where the match is weak. Part of the rows lack a size; the others show once, few, many or a class for expanded clones.

TRBV5-5	NA	TRBJ2-3	NA	CASSLASGWADTQYF	TGTGCCAGCAGCTTGGCCTCGGGGTGGGCAGATACGCAGTATTTT
TRBV7-9	TRBD2	TRBJ2-3	NA	CASSFVTVAGGLTDTQYF	TGTGCCAGCAGCTTTGTCACCGTAGCGGGGGGGCTCACAGATACGCAGTATTTT
TRBV10-3	NA	TRBJ2-7	NA	CAISEGGVNEQYF	TGTGCCATCAGTGAAGGGGGAGTCAACGAGCAGTACTTC
TRBV30	NA	TRBJ1-6	few	CASKGDSPLHF	TGTGCCTCCAAGGGGGATTCACCCCTCCACTTT
TRBV6-1	NA	TRBJ1-1	NA	CASSSSGWRGTEAFF	TGTGCCAGCAGTTCGTCCGGCTGGAGGGGCACTGAAGCTTTCTTT
TRBV2	NA	TRBJ1-1	NA	CASSNQGSWTEAFF	TGTGCCAGCAGTAATCAGGGGAGTTGGACTGAAGCTTTCTTT
TRBV19	TRBD1	TRBJ1-2	NA	CASSIRTGKYLGYTF	TGTGCCAGTAGTATCCGGACAGGGAAATATTTGGGCTACACCTTC
TRBV18	NA	TRBJ2-3	NA	CASSTGEGRGSTDTQYF	TGTGCCAGCTCAACGGGTGAGGGTCGCGGGAGCACAGATACGCAGTATTTT
TRBV27	NA	TRBJ2-5	NA	CASSFQGSETQYF	TGTGCCAGCAGTTTTCAGGGGAGTGAGACCCAGTACTTC
TRBV19	TRBD2	TRBJ2-3	NA	CASKTLAGDTDTQYF	TGTGCCAGTAAGACGCTAGCGGGAGATACAGATACGCAGTATTTT
TRBV5-4	NA	TRBJ2-4	NA	CASSFMRVNGDNIQYF	TGTGCCAGCAGCTTCATGAGGGTAAACGGGGATAACATTCAGTACTTC
TRBV15	NA	TRBJ2-5	NA	CATSRLGEETQYF	TGTGCCACCAGCAGACTCGGGGAAGAGACCCAGTACTTC
TRBV19	TRBD1	TRBJ2-5	NA	CASSPTGDGTQYF	TGTGCCAGTAGTCCAACAGGGGACGGGACCCAGTACTTC
TRBV5-4	NA	TRBJ2-3	NA	CASSPQSADTQYF	TGTGCCAGCAGCCCACAGTCGGCCGATACGCAGTATTTT
TRBV30	NA	TRBJ2-3	once	CAWSKDRTDTQYF	TGTGCCTGGAGTAAGGACAGAACAGATACGCAGTATTTT
TRBV14	TRBD1	TRBJ2-1	NA	CASSQDPWTGLGNEQFF	TGTGCCAGCAGCCAAGATCCCTGGACAGGTTTAGGTAATGAGCAGTTCTTC
TRBV11-3	NA	TRBJ1-1	NA	CASRSGRGNTEAFF	TGTGCCAGCCGGTCAGGGAGGGGAAACACTGAAGCTTTCTTT
TRBV5-6	TRBD1	TRBJ1-1	NA	CASSFPTGMNTEAFF	TGTGCCAGCAGCTTCCCGACAGGGATGAACACTGAAGCTTTCTTT
TRBV6-5	NA	TRBJ2-5	NA	CASSYSSGGETQYF	TGTGCCAGCAGTTACTCGTCAGGGGGGGAGACCCAGTACTTC
TRBV29-1	NA	TRBJ2-3	NA	CSVEDSYRVGTDTQYF	TGCAGCGTTGAAGATTCTTACAGGGTGGGCACAGATACGCAGTATTTT
TRBV7-9	NA	TRBJ2-3	NA	CASSFPDTQYF	TGTGCCAGCAGCTTCCCGGATACGCAGTATTTT
TRBV6-1	NA	TRBJ1-2	NA	CASSEALRNGYTF	TGTGCCAGCAGTGAAGCGCTCAGGAATGGCTACACCTTC
TRBV11-3	TRBD2	TRBJ2-3	NA	CASSLGLAGDNTQYF	TGTGCCAGCAGCTTGGGACTAGCGGGAGACAATACGCAGTATTTT
TRBV9	NA	TRBJ2-3	once	CASSVFSFETDTQYF	TGTGCCAGCAGCGTGTTTTCTTTTGAGACAGATACGCAGTATTTT
TRBV4-3	NA	TRBJ2-2	NA	CASSQGRLVSGTGELFF	TGCGCCAGCAGCCAAGGGAGACTAGTTTCGGGCACCGGGGAGCTGTTTTTT
TRBV5-1	TRBD1	TRBJ1-1	NA	CASSLGTGRNTEAFF	TGCGCCAGCAGCTTAGGGACAGGGCGAAACACTGAAGCTTTCTTT
TRBV5-1	TRBD1	TRBJ2-7	NA	CASSREAGTGYFSYEQYF	TGCGCCAGCAGCCGCGAAGCCGGGACAGGGTATTTCTCCTACGAGCAGTACTTC
TRBV5-1	NA	TRBJ2-1	NA	CASSSQGVNEQFF	TGCGCCAGCAGCTCACAGGGCGTCAATGAGCAGTTCTTC
TRBV30	NA	TRBJ1-5	NA	CAWSVGGDQPQHF	TGTGCCTGGAGTGTTGGGGGGGATCAGCCCCAGCATTTT
TRBV30	NA	TRBJ1-1	NA	CAWSRVNTEAFF	TGTGCCTGGAGTCGCGTAAACACTGAAGCTTTCTTT
TRBV9	NA	TRBJ2-5	NA	CASSVSTGTREPQETQYF	TGTGCCAGCAGCGTATCGACTGGGACAAGGGAACCACAAGAGACCCAGTACTTC
TRBV7-7	NA	TRBJ2-5	NA	CASSLVGGPRETQYF	TGTGCCAGCAGCTTAGTAGGGGGTCCCCGAGAGACCCAGTACTTC
TRBV5-1	NA	TRBJ1-6	NA	CASSLVRAGAPNSPLHF	TGCGCCAGCAGCTTGGTCAGGGCAGGGGCTCCAAATTCACCCCTCCACTTT
TRBV18	TRBD1	TRBJ1-6	NA	CASSEDRASLPLHF	TGTGCCAGCTCAGAGGACAGGGCATCGTTGCCCCTCCACTTT
TRBV4-3	NA	TRBJ1-2	NA	CASSHTRVAGSDYTF	TGCGCCAGCAGCCATACCCGCGTGGCGGGCTCGGACTACACCTTC
TRBV27	TRBD1	TRBJ1-5	once	CASSLSTPGQGDQPQHF	TGTGCCAGCAGTTTATCAACCCCCGGACAGGGTGATCAGCCCCAGCATTTT
TRBV27	NA	TRBJ1-1	NA	CASSLAGVNTEAFF	TGTGCCAGCAGCCTAGCCGGGGTGAACACTGAAGCTTTCTTT
TRBV30	NA	TRBJ1-2	NA	CAWSDVQGYGYTF	TGTGCCTGGAGTGATGTCCAGGGGTATGGCTACACCTTC
TRBV5-6	NA	TRBJ2-3	NA	CATSGGTDTQYF	TGTGCCACGTCAGGGGGCACAGATACGCAGTATTTT
TRBV10-3	TRBD1	TRBJ2-7	NA	CAIRDSVLNEQYF	TGTGCCATAAGGGACAGCGTTTTGAACGAGCAGTACTTC
TRBV2	TRBD2	TRBJ2-1	few	CASESGIYNEQFF	TGTGCCAGTGAGAGCGGGATTTACAATGAGCAGTTCTTC
TRBV14	TRBD2	TRBJ2-7	NA	CASSQDPYAGTRNEQYF	TGTGCCAGCAGCCAAGATCCTTACGCCGGGACTAGGAACGAGCAGTACTTC
TRBV15	TRBD2	TRBJ2-7	NA	CATSVHQRGSGEQYF	TGTGCCACCAGCGTCCACCAGCGGGGGTCTGGCGAGCAGTACTTC
TRBV5-1	TRBD2	TRBJ2-1	NA	CASSWGGTARGLAEYNEQFF	TGCGCCAGCAGCTGGGGGGGGACAGCTCGGGGACTAGCGGAGTACAATGAGCAGTTCTTC
TRBV28	NA	TRBJ1-5	once	CASSLLSGGNQPQHF	TGTGCCAGCAGTTTATTGTCGGGGGGCAATCAGCCCCAGCATTTT
TRBV21-1	NA	TRBJ2-1	NA	CASSPRLAGGPLNEQFF	TGTGCCAGCAGCCCCCGACTAGCGGGAGGGCCCCTCAATGAGCAGTTCTTC
TRBV19	NA	TRBJ1-6	NA	CASSIDTDSGSPLHF	TGTGCCAGTAGTATAGATACGGACTCGGGTTCACCCCTCCACTTT
TRBV7-9	NA	TRBJ2-1	NA	CASSLSFGGAGYNEQFF	TGTGCCAGCAGCTTAAGTTTTGGGGGGGCGGGGTACAATGAGCAGTTCTTC
TRBV7-9	NA	TRBJ1-4	NA	CASSLGAEGEKLFF	TGTGCCAGCAGCTTAGGGGCAGAGGGTGAAAAACTGTTTTTT
TRBV5-6	TRBD1	TRBJ2-7	NA	CASRRQGATLEQYF	TGTGCCAGCAGGCGACAGGGGGCAACTCTCGAGCAGTACTTC